Below are 5 T cell receptor beta chains sequenced from a single sample in a study of T cell responses to AZD1222 COVID-19 vaccine. Some clones are missing from TCRdb's copy, which holds only in-frame ones; the method was immunoSEQ multiplex PCR. This sample has more than 100,000 clones, with roughly 90% found just once. The sample in question was peripheral blood, obtained on day 0 of AZD1222 vaccination. Receptors originate from an adult in good health.

The CDR3, as DNA: TGTGCCAGCTCACCTTCCCCTAGCGGGCCCCGGGATGAGCAGTTCTTC. This encodes CASSPSPSGPRDEQFF. The chain has TRBV18 and TRBJ2-1; 8 bases match TRBD2. Germline CDR1 is KGHSH and CDR2 is LQKENI. J lost 8 bases, V lost 3 bases, and 12 bases had no gene match. This CDR3 is built from 16 residues.

The chain recombines TRBV5-5 with TRBJ1-1; D remains unclear. Germline V gene data show CDR1 as SGHKS and CDR2 as YYEKEE (reference sequence). Trimming removed 3 bases at V and 5 bases at J, with 14 bases between. This CDR3 contains 14 residues. For the CDR3, the DNA is TGTGCCAGCAGCTCGGGCCTCCTGGGAACTGAAGCTTTCTTT. Protein: CASSSGLLGTEAFF.

V gene TRBV6-5 combines with J gene TRBJ1-6; TRBD1 agrees at 8 bases. This CDR3 region has 16 residues. Trimming removed 0 bases from V and 14 bases from J; junction bases left unmatched: 12. Germline lookup yields CDR1 MNHEY and CDR2 SVGAGI. This CDR3 reads CASSYSIWTGQGTLHF. CDR3 nucleotides: TGTGCCAGCAGTTACTCGATCTGGACAGGGCAAGGGACCCTCCACTTT.

Of note for this clone: Other nucleotide sequences in the sample specify the same CDR3. This chain links TRBV7-9 with TRBJ1-1; the D is unclear. CDR1 and CDR2 (germline): SEHNR, FQNEAQ (reference sequence). The CDR3 length is 14 residues. The V and J ends lost 1 base and 1 base respectively, with 7 bases between them. In DNA form, the CDR3 reads TGTGCCAGCAGCTTAGTCGTGGGGAACACTGAAGCTTTCTTT. It translates to CASSLVVGNTEAFF.

The rearrangement joins TRBV5-6 to TRBJ1-3; TRBD1 is a possible D gene (5 bases). The CDR3 loop spans 17 amino acids. Trimming took 3 bases from V and 0 from J, leaving 16 bases between them. The germline CDR1 and CDR2 sequences are SGHDT and YYEEEE. The CDR3 sequence: CASSSYRYEDSGNTIYF. The CDR3 DNA reads TGTGCCAGCAGCTCGTACAGGTACGAGGACTCTGGAAACACCATATATTTT.